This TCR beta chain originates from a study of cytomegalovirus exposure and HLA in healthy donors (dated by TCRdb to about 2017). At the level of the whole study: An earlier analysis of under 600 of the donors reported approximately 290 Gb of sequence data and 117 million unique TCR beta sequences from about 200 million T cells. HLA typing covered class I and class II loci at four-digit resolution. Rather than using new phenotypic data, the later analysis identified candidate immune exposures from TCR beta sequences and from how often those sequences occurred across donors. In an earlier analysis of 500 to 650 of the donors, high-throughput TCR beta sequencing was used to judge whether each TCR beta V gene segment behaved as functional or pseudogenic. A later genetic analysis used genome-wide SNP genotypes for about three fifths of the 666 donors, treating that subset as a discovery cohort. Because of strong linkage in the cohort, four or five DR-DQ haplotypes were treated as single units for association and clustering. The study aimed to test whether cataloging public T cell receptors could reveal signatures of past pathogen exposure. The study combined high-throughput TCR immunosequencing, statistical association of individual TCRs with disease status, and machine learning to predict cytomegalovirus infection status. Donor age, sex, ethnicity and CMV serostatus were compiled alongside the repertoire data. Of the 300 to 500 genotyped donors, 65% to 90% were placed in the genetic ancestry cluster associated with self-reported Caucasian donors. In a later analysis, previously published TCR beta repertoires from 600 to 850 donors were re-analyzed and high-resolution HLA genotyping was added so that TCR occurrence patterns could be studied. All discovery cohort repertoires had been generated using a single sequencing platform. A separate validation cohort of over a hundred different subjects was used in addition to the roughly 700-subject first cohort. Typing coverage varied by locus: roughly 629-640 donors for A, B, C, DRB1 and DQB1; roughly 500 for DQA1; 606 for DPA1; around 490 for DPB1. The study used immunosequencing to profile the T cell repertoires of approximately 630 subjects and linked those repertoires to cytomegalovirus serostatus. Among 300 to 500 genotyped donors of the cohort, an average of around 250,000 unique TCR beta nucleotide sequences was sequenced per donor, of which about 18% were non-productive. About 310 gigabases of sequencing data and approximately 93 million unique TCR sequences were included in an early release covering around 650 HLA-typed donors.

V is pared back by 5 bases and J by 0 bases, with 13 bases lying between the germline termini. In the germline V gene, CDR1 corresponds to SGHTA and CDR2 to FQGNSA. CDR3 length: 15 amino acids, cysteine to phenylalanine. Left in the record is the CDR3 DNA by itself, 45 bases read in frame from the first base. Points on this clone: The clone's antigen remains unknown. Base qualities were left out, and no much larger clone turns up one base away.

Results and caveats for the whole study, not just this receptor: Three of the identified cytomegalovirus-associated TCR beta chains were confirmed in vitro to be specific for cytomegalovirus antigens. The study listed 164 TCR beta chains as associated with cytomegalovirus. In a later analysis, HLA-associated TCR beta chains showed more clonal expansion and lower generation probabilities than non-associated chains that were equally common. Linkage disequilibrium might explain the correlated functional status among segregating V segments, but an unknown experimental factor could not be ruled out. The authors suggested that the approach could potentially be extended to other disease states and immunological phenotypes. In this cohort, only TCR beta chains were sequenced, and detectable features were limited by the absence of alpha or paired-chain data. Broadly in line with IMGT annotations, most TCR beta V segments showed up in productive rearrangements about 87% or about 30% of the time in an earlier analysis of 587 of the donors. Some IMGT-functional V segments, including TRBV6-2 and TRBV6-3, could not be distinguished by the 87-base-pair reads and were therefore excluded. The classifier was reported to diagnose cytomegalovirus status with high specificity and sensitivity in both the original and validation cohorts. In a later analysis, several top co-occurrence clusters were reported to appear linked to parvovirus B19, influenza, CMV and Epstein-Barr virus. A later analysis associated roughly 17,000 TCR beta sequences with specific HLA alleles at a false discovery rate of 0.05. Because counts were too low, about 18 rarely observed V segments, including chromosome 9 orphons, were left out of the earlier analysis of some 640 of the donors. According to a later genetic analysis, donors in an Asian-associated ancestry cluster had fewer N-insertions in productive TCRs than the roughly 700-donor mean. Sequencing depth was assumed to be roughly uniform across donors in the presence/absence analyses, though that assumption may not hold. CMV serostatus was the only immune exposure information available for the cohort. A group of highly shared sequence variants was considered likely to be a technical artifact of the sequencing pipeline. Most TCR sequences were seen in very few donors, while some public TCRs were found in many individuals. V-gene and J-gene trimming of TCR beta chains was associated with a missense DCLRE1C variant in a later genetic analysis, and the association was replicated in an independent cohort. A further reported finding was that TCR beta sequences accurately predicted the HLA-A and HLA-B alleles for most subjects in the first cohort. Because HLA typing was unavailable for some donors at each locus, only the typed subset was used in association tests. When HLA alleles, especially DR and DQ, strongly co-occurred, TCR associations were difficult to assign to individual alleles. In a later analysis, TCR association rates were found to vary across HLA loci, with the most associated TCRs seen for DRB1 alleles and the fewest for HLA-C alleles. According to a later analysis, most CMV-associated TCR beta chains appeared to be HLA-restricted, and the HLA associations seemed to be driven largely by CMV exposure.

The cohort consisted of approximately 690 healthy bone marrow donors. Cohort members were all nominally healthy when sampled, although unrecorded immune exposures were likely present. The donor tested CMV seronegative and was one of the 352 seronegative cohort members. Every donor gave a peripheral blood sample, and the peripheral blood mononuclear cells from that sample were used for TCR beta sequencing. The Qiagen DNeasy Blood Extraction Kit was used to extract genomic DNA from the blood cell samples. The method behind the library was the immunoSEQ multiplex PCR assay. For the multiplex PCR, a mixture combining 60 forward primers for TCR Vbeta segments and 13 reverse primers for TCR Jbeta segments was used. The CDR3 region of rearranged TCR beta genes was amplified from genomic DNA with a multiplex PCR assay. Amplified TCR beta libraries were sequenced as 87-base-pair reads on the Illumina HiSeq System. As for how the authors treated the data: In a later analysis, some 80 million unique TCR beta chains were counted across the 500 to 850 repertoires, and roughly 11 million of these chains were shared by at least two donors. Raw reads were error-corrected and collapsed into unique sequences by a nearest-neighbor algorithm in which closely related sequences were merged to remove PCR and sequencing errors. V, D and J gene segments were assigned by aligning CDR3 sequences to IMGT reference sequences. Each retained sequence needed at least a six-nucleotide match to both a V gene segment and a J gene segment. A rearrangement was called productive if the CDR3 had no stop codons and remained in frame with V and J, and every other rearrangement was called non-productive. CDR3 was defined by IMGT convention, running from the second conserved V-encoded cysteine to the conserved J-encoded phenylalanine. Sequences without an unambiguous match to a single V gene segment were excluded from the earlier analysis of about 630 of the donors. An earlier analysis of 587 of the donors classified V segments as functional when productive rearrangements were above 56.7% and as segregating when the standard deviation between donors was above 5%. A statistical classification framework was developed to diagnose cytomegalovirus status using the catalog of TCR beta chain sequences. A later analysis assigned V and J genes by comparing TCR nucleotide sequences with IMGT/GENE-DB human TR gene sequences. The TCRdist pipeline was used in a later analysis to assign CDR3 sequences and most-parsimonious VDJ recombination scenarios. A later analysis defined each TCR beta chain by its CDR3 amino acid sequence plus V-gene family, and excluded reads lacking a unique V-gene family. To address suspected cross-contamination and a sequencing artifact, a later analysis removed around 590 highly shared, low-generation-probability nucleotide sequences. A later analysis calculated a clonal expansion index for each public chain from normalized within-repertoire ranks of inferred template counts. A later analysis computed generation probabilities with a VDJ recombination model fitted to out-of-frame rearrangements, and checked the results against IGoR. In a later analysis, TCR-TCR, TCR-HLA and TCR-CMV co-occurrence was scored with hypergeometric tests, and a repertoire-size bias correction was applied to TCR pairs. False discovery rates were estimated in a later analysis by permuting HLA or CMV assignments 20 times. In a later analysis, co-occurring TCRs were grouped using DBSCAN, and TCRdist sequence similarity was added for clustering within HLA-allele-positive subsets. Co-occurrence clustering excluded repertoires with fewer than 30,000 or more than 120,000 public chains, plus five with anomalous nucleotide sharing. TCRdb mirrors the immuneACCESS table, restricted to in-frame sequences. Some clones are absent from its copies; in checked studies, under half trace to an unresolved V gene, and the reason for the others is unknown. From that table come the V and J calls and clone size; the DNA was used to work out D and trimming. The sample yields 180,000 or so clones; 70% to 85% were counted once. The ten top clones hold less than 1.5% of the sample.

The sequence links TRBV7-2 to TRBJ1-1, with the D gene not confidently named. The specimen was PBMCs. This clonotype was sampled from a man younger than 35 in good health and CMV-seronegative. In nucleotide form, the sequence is TGTGCCAGCAGCGGCCAACAGAACATGAACACTGAAGCTTTCTTT. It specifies CASSGQQNMNTEAFF.